This paragraph covers one TCR beta chain sequence. The study recruited people aged roughly 18 to 100 years across around 23 US areas. The data derive from a study of blood T cell repertoires in COVID-19. TCRdb's table, derived via immunoSEQ multiplex PCR, lists solely in-frame clones and lacks some. The sample carries fewer than 250,000 clones, about nine tenths recorded once. Germline loops: CDR1 LNHDA, CDR2 SQIVND (reference sequence). V lost 3 bases to trimming and J lost 4 bases, with 11 bases between them. This CDR3 contains 14 residues. The V and J genes are TRBV19 and TRBJ2-3; possibly TRBD1 for D (6 bases). The sequence was collected from a man aged 25 to 45 in a cohort exposed to, infected with or recovered from COVID-19 (not recorded which). Input material: PBMCs or T cells enriched from blood (not recorded which). The CDR3 protein is CASSMSRGADTQYF. Written as DNA, the CDR3 is TGTGCCAGTAGTATGTCCAGGGGTGCAGATACGCAGTATTTT.